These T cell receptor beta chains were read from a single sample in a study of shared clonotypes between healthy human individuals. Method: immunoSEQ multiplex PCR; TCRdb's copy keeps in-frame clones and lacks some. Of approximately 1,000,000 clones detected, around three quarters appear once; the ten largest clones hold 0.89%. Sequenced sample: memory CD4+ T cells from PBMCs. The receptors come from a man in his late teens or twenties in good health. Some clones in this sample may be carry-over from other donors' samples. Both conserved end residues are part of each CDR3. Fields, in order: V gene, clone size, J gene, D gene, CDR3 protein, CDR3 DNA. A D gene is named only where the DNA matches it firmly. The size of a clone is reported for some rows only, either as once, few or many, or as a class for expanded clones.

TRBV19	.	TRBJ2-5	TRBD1	CASSVSDHGWTGRETQYF	TGTGCCAGTAGTGTTTCCGACCATGGATGGACAGGGAGAGAGACCCAGTACTTC
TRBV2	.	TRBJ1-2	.	CASSEVQGTYGYTF	TGTGCCAGCAGTGAAGTTCAGGGGACCTATGGCTACACCTTC
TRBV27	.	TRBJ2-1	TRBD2	CASSLSVLAGRNEQFF	TGTGCCAGCAGTTTGTCGGTACTAGCGGGTAGAAATGAGCAGTTCTTC
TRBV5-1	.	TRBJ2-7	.	CASSLDVSYEQYF	TGCGCCAGCAGCTTGGATGTTTCCTACGAGCAGTACTTC
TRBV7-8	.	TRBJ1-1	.	CASSLDWGAEAFF	TGTGCCAGCAGCTTAGATTGGGGGGCTGAAGCTTTCTTT
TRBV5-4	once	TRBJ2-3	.	CASSLSQGHTDTQYF	TGTGCCAGCAGCTTGTCGCAGGGCCACACAGATACGCAGTATTTT
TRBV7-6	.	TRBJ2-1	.	CASSPTWAGAQNEQFF	TGTGCCAGCAGCCCCACATGGGCAGGGGCGCAGAATGAGCAGTTCTTC
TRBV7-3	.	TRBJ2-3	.	CASSLGDTDTQYF	TGTGCCAGCAGCTTAGGGGACACAGATACGCAGTATTTT
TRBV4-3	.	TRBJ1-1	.	CASTWGVNTEAFF	TGCGCCAGCACTTGGGGGGTAAACACTGAAGCTTTCTTT
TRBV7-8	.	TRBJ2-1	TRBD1	CATSPGQGRYNEQFF	TGTGCCACCTCACCAGGACAGGGAAGGTACAATGAGCAGTTCTTC
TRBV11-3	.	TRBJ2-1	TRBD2	CASSPASGGYNEQFF	TGTGCCAGCAGCCCGGCTAGCGGGGGTTACAATGAGCAGTTCTTC
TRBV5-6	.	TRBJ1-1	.	CASSLAGGLNTEAFF	TGTGCCAGCAGCTTGGCGGGCGGTCTGAACACTGAAGCTTTCTTT
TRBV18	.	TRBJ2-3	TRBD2	CASSTLAGGGTDTQYF	TGTGCCAGCTCAACCCTAGCGGGGGGAGGCACAGATACGCAGTATTTT